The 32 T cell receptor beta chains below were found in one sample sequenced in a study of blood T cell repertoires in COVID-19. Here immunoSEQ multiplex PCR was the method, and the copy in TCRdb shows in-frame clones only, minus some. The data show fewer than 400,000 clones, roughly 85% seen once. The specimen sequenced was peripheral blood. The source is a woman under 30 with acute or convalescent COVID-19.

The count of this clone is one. For the CDR3, the DNA is TGCAGCGCAACCCTGGCAGGGGTAACAGATACGCAGTATTTT. This sequence encodes CSATLAGVTDTQYF. The V and J genes are TRBV29-1 and TRBJ2-3; perhaps TRBD1 as D (6 bases). CDR1 is SQVTM, CDR2 ANQGSEA, per germline. The CDR3 has 14 amino acids. V was clipped by 7 bases and J by 3 bases, with 17 bases between them.

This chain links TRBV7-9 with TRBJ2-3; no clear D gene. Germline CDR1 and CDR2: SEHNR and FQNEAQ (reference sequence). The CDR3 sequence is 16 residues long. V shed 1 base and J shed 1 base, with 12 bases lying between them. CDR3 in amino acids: CASSLVLGAGTDTQYF. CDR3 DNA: TGTGCCAGCAGCTTAGTTCTTGGAGCCGGCACAGATACGCAGTATTTT.

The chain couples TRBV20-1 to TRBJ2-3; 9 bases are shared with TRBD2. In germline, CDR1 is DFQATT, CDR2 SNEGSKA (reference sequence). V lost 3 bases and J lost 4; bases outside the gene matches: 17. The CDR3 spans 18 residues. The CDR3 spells CSASLVVAGALIPDTQYF. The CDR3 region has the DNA TGCAGTGCTAGTCTGGTGGTAGCGGGGGCCTTAATTCCAGATACGCAGTATTTT.

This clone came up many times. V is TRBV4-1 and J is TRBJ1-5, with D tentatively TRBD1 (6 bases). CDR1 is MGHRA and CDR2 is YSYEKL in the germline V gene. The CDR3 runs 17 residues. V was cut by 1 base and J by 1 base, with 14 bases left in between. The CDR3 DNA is TGCGCCAGCAGCCAAGTTGCGGCAGGGGACAGCAATCAGCCCCAGCATTTT. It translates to CASSQVAAGDSNQPQHF.

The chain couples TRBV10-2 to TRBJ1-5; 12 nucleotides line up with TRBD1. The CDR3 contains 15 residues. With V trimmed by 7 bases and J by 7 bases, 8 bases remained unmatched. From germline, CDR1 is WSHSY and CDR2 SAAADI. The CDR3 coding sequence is TGCGCCAGCACCGGGACAGGGGGCGCAATCCAGCCCCAGCATTTT. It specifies CASTGTGGAIQPQHF.

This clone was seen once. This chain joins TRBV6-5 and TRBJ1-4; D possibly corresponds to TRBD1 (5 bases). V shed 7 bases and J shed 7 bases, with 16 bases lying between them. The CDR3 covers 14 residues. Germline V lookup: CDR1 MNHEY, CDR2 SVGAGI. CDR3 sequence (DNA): TGTGCCAGCAAGGGTGGTCAGGGAATTGAAAAACTGTTTTTT. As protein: CASKGGQGIEKLFF.

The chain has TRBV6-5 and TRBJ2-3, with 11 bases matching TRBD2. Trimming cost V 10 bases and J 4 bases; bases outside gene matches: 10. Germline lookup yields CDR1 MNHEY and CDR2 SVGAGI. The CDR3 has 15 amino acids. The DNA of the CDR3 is TGTGCCACCCGCAGCGGGACTAGCGGAGCAGATACGCAGTATTTT. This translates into CATRSGTSGADTQYF.

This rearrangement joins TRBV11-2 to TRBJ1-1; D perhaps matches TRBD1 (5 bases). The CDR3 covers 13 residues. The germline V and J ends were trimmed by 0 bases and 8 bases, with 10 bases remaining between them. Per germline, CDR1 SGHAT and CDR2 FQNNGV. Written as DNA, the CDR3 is TGTGCCAGCAGCTTAGATTACGGACAAGAAGCTTTCTTT. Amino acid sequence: CASSLDYGQEAFF.

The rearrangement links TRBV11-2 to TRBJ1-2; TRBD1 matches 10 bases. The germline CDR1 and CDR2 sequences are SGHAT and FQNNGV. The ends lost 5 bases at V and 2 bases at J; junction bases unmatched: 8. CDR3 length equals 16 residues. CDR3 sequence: CASSPTPGQGNYGYTF. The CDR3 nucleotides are TGTGCCAGCAGCCCCACCCCGGGACAGGGGAACTATGGCTACACCTTC.

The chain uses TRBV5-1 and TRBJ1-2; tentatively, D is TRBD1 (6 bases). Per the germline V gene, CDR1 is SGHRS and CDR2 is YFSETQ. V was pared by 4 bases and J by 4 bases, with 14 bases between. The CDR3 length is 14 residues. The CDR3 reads CASSPTGIGYGYTF. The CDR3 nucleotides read TGCGCCAGCAGCCCAACAGGGATCGGCTATGGCTACACCTTC. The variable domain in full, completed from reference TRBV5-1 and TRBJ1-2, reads KAGVTQTPRYLIKTRGQQVTLSCSPISGHRSVSWYQQTPGQGLQFLFEYFSETQRNKGNFPGRFSGRQFSNSRSEMNVSTLELGDSALYLCASSPTGIGYGYTFGSGTRLTVV.

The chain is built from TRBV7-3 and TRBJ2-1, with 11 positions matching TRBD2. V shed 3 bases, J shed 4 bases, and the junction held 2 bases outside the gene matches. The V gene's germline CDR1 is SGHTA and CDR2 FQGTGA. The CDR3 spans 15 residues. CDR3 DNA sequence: TGTGCCAGCAGCTTCGGGACTAGCGGTTACAATGAGCAGTTCTTC. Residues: CASSFGTSGYNEQFF.

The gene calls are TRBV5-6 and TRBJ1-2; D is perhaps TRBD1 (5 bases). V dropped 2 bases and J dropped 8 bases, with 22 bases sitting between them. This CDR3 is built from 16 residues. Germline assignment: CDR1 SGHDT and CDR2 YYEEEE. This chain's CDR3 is CASSLFSGRTPGGYTF. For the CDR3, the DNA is TGTGCCAGCAGCTTATTTAGCGGACGGACACCGGGAGGCTACACCTTC.

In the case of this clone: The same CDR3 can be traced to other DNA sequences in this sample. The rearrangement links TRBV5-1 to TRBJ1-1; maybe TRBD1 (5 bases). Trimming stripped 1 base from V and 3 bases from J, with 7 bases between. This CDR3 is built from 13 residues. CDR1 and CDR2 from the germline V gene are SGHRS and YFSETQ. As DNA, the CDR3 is TGCGCCAGCAGCTTGACGGGGGACACTGAAGCTTTCTTT. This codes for CASSLTGDTEAFF.

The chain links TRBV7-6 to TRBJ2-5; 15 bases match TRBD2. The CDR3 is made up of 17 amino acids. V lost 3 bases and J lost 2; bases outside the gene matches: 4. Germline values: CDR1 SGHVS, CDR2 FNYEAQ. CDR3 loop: CASSLGLAGGLQETQYF. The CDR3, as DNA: TGTGCCAGCAGCTTGGGACTAGCGGGGGGCTTGCAAGAGACCCAGTACTTC.

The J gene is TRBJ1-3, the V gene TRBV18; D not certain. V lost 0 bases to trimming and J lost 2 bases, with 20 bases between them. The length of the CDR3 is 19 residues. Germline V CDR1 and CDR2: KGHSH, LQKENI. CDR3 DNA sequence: TGTGCCAGCTCACCACCGATCGACTCTACAAACCCCGCTGGAAACACCATATATTTT. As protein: CASSPPIDSTNPAGNTIYF.

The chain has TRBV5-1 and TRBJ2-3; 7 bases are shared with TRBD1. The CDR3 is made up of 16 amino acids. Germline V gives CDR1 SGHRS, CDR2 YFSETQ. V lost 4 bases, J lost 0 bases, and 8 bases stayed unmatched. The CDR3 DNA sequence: TGCGCCAGCAGCGGGACAGCGCCCACTAGCACAGATACGCAGTATTTT. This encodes CASSGTAPTSTDTQYF.

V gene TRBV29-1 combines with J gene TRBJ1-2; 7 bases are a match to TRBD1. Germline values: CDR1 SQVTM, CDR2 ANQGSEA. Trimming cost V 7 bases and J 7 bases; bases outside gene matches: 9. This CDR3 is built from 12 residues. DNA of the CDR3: TGCAGCGCCGAGGACAGGAGACCTGGCTACACCTTC. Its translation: CSAEDRRPGYTF.

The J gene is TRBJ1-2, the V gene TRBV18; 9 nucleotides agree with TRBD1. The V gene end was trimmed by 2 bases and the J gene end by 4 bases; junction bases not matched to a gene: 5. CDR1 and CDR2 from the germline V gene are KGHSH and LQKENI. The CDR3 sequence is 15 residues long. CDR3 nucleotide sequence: TGTGCCAGCTCACCAGAAAGACAGGGGGGCTATGGCTACACCTTC. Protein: CASSPERQGGYGYTF.

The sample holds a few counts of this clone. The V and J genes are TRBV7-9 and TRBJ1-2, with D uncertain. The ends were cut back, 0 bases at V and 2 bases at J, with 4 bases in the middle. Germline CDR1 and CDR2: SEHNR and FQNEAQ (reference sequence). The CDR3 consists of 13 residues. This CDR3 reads CASSLAPNYGYTF. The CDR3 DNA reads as TGTGCCAGCAGCTTAGCCCCGAACTATGGCTACACCTTC.

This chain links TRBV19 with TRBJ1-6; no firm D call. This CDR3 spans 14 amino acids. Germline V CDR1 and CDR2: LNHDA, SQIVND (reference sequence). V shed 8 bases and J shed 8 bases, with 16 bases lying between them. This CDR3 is CASRSRRGYSPLHF. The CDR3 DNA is TGTGCCAGTCGATCTCGGCGGGGATATTCACCCCTCCACTTT.

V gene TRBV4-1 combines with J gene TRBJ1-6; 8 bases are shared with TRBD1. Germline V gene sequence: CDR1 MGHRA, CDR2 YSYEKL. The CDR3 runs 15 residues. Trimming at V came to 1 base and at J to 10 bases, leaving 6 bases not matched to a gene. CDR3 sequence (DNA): TGCGCCAGCAGCCAAGGGGGGACAGGCCGGTCACCCCTCCACTTT. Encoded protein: CASSQGGTGRSPLHF.

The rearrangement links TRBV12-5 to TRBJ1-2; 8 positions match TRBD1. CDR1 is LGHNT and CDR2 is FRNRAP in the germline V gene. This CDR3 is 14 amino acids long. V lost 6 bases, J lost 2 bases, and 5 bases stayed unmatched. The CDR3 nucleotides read TGTGCTAGTGGCCCAGGGGACAGGAACTATGGCTACACCTTC. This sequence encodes CASGPGDRNYGYTF.

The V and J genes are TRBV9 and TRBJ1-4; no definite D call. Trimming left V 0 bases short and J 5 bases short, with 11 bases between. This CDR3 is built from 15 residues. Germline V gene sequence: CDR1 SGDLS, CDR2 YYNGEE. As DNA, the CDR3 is TGTGCCAGCAGCGTAGTTGGAGGGATAAATGAAAAACTGTTTTTT. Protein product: CASSVVGGINEKLFF.

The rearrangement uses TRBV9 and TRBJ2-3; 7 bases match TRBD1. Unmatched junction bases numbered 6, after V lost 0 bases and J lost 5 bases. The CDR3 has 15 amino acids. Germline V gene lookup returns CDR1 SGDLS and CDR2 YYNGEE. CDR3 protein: CASSVAGQDGDTQYF. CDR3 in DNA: TGTGCCAGCAGCGTAGCAGGACAGGACGGAGATACGCAGTATTTT.

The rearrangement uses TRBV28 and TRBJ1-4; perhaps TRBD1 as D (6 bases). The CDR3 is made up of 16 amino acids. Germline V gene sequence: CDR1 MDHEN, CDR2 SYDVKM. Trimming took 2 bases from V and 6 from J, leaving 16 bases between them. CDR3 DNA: TGTGCCAGCAGTTTACCGGCGGGGGCGCGGGATGAAAAACTGTTTTTT. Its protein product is CASSLPAGARDEKLFF.

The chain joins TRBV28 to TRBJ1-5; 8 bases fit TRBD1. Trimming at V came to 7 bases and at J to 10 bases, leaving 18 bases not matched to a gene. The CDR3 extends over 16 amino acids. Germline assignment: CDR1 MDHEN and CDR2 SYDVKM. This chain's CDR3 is CASKFKGTGGRSPQHF. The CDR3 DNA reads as TGTGCCAGCAAATTTAAGGGGACAGGTGGCAGGAGCCCCCAGCATTTT. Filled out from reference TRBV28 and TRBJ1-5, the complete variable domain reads DVKVTQSSRYLVKRTGEKVFLECVQDMDHENMFWYRQDPGLGLRLIYFSYDVKMKEKGDIPEGYSVSREKKERFSLILESASTNQTSMYLCASKFKGTGGRSPQHFGDGTRLSIL.

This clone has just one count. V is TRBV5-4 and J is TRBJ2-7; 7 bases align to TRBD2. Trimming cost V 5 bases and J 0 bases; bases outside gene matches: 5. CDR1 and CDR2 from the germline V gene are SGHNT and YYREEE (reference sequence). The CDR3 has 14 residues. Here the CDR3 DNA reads TGTGCCAGCAGTCGTAGGGAGGGCTCCTACGAGCAGTACTTC. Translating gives CASSRREGSYEQYF.

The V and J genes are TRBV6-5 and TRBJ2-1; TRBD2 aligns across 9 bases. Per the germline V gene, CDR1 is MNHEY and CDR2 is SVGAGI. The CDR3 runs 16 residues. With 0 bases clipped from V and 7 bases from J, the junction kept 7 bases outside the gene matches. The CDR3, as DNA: TGTGCCAGCAGTTACTCGAGAGCGGGAGGATGGAATGAGCAGTTCTTC. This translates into CASSYSRAGGWNEQFF.

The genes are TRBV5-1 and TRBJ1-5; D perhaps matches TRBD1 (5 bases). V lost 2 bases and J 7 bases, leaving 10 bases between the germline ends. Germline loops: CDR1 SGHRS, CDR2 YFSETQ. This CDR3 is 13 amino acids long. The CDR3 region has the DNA TGCGCCAGCAGCTTATTACCAGGGCAGCCCCAGCATTTT. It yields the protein CASSLLPGQPQHF.

For the CDR3, the DNA is TGTGCCAGCAGCCCTGGGACTAGCACCTACGAGCAGTACTTC. Translating gives CASSPGTSTYEQYF. The V gene is TRBV7-2, the J gene TRBJ2-7; 9 bases fit TRBD2. Trimming removed 5 bases from V and 2 bases from J; junction bases left unmatched: 4. Germline V lookup: CDR1 SGHTA, CDR2 FQGNSA. CDR3 length equals 14 residues. The complete variable domain, with remaining parts taken from reference TRBV7-2 and TRBJ2-7, reads GAGVSQSPSNKVTEKGKDVELRCDPISGHTALYWYRQSLGQGLEFLIYFQGNSAPDKSGLPSDRFSAERTGGSVSTLTIQRTQQEDSAVYLCASSPGTSTYEQYFGPGTRLTVT.

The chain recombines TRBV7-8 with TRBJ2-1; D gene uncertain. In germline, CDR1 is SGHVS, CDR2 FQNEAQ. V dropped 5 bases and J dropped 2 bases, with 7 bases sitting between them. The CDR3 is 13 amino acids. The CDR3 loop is CASSRYPYNEQFF. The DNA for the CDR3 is TGTGCCAGCAGCCGCTACCCCTACAATGAGCAGTTCTTC.

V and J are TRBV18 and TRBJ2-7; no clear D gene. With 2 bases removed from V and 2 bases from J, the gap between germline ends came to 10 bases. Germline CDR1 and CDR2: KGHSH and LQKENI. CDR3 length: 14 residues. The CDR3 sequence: CASSPTDTTYEQYF. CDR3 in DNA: TGTGCCAGCTCACCAACAGACACAACCTACGAGCAGTACTTC.